This T cell receptor beta chain derives from a study of blood T cell repertoires in COVID-19. As for the study in general: Samples of COVID-19 (acute and convalescent) were obtained from the United States, Italy and Spain. The cDNA or gDNA used as material had been derived from T cells, B-cell-depleted T cells, or PBMCs.

Clones were sequenced by immunoSEQ multiplex PCR, and TCRdb holds only the in-frame ones, with some missing. The profile covers roughly 250,000 clones, with about 85% appearing a single time and approximately 6.3% taken by the ten largest. CDR3 length: 14 residues. Looked up from germline, CDR1 is MNHEY and CDR2 is SMNVEV (reference sequence). V gave up 6 bases and J gave up 10 bases; unmatched junction bases: 8. The sample comprised peripheral blood. The sequence was collected from a woman aged 55-75 years with active or convalescent COVID-19. V usage is TRBV27 and J usage is TRBJ1-6; 8 bases align to TRBD1. In DNA form, the CDR3 reads TGTGCCAGCAGGGCGACAGGGGAAGGATCACCCCTCCACTTT. It codes for CASRATGEGSPLHF.